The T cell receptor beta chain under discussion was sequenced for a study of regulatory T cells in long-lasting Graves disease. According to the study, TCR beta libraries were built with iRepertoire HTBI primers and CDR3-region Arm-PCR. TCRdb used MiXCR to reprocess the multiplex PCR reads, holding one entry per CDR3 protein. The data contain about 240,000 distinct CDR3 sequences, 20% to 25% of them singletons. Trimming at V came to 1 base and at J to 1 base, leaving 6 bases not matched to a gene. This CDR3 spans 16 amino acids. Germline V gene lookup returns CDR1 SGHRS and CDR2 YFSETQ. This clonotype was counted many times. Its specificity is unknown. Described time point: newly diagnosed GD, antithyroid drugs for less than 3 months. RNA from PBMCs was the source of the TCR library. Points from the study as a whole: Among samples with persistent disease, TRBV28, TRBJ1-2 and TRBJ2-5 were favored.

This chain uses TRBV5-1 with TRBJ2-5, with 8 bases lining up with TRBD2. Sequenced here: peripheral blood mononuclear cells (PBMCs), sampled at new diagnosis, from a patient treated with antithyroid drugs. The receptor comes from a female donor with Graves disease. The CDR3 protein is CASSLRVAGSQETQYF. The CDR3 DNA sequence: TGCGCCAGCAGCTTGAGGGTAGCGGGATCCCAAGAGACCCAGTACTTC.